The next 6 T cell receptor beta chains were all read from a single sample in a study of early T cells in non-severe SARS-CoV-2 infection. Via MiXCR, TCRdb re-called the 5' RACE reads, giving one row per CDR3 protein. The sample lists approximately 100,000 distinct CDR3 sequences, 11% seen once, with approximately 5% in the top ten. The sample was whole blood. The receptors shown here come from an adult who was a healthcare worker with PCR-confirmed SARS-CoV-2 infection or an uninfected control (not recorded which).

This clonotype was seen many times. This chain joins TRBV7-3 and TRBJ1-6; D is ambiguous. The CDR3 totals 13 residues. Germline V CDR1 and CDR2: SGHTA, FQGTGA. V lost 5 bases to trimming and J lost 4 bases, with 6 bases between them. The CDR3 sequence is CASSGGYNSPLHF. The CDR3 bases are TGTGCCAGCAGCGGTGGGTATAATTCACCCCTCCACTTT.

This clonotype was seen ten or more times. The V call is TRBV20-1, the J call TRBJ1-1, with D possibly being TRBD1 (5 bases). Germline lookup yields CDR1 DFQATT and CDR2 SNEGSKA (reference sequence). The CDR3 runs to 16 residues. V lost 2 bases to trimming and J lost 0 bases, with 16 bases between them. The CDR3 spells CSARSITAGLNTEAFF. CDR3 in DNA: TGCAGTGCTAGAAGTATTACGGCAGGGCTGAACACTGAAGCTTTCTTT.

There are many counts of this clonotype. The rearrangement joins TRBV27 to TRBJ2-6; D perhaps matches TRBD1 (5 bases). Germline V gene sequence: CDR1 MNHEY, CDR2 SMNVEV (reference sequence). The CDR3 covers 15 residues. Trimming cost V 5 bases and J 1 base, with 9 bases left between them. The CDR3 nucleotides are TGTGCCAGCAGTCTTACAGGATCTGGGGCCAACGTCCTGACTTTC. Translation gives CASSLTGSGANVLTF.

This clonotype was seen ten or more times. The chain recombines TRBV5-1 with TRBJ2-2, with unresolved D. CDR1 and CDR2 (germline): SGHRS, YFSETQ. This CDR3 region has 14 residues. Deletions cut 0 bases from V and 6 bases from J, with 9 bases between. The CDR3 DNA reads TGCGCCAGCAGCTTGGCAGGAAGCCCCGGGGAGCTGTTTTTT. Protein sequence: CASSLAGSPGELFF.

Many counts were recorded for this clonotype. The rearrangement links TRBV20-1 to TRBJ1-2; D unclear. CDR3 length: 16 residues. The V gene lost 0 bases and the J gene lost 2 bases, with 16 bases spanning the gap. Germline assignment: CDR1 DFQATT and CDR2 SNEGSKA (reference sequence). The CDR3 nucleotides are TGCAGTGCTAGAGATCTCAGCCTACCTTACAACTATGGCTACACCTTC. This codes for CSARDLSLPYNYGYTF.

This clonotype was observed a handful of times. The rearrangement uses TRBV9 and TRBJ2-2, with a weak D call TRBD1 (8 bases). Trimming took 4 bases from V and 1 from J, leaving 14 bases between them. Germline loops: CDR1 SGDLS, CDR2 YYNGEE. CDR3 length equals 16 residues. CDR3 loop: CASSQGASGNTGELFF. The CDR3 nucleotides read TGTGCCAGCAGCCAGGGGGCTAGCGGGAACACCGGGGAGCTGTTTTTT.